This TCR beta chain was captured in a study of T cell responses to AZD1222 COVID-19 vaccine. CDR3 length: 13 residues. Germline V gene sequence: CDR1 SGHRS, CDR2 YFSETQ. Trimming left V 1 base short and J 8 bases short, with 12 bases between. The table came from immunoSEQ multiplex PCR; TCRdb's copy has only in-frame clones and leaves some out. The sample holds 100,000 to 150,000 clones, 70% to 90% seen once. This clone was picked up a small number of times. Its antigen is currently unknown. Overall study results and limits: The study reported that nearly half of spike-specific TCRs target unmutated variant regions. Regions 160-218 and 743-854 held dominance among vaccine-associated CD4 TCRs, which spanned spike. Possibly, clonal diversity was underestimated; donors were largely white British and included more females.

Sequencing used peripheral blood, obtained on day 0 of AZD1222 vaccination. The source is an adult in good health. This chain joins TRBV5-1 and TRBJ1-2; D is undetermined. The CDR3 nucleotides read TGCGCCAGCAGCTTGAATTGGGGTACAGGCTACACCTTC. Translated: CASSLNWGTGYTF.